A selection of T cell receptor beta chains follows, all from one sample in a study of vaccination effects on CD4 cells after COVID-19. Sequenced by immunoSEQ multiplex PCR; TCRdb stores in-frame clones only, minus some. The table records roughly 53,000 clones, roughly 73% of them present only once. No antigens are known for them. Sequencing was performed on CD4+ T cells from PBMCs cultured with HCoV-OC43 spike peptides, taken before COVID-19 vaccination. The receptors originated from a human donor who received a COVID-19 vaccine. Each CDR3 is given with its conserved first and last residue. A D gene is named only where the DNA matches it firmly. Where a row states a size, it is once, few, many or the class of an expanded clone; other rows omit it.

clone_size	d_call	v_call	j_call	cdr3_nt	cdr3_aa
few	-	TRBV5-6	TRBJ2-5	TGTGCCAGCAGTAAGACAGTAGAGACCCAGTACTTC	CASSKTVETQYF
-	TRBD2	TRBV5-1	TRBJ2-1	TGCGCCAGCGCTGGGGGGGGGTTTGCCTACAATGAGCAGTTCTTC	CASAGGGFAYNEQFF
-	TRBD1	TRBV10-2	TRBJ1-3	TGCGCCAGCAGAGTAGGTGGGACAGCCTCTGGAAACACCATATATTTT	CASRVGGTASGNTIYF
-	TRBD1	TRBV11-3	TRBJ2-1	TGTGCCAGCAGCGGTCGACAGGGTGCCCTACTATCCTACAATGAGCAGTTCTTC	CASSGRQGALLSYNEQFF
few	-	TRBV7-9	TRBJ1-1	TGTGCCAGCAGCTTACAGGGTTTGCGCACTGAAGCTTTCTTT	CASSLQGLRTEAFF
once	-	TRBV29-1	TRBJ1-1	TGCAGCGTTGAACCTAACCCGACAGACACTGAAGCTTTCTTT	CSVEPNPTDTEAFF
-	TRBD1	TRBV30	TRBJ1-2	TGTGCCTGGAGATCTTCAGGGACAGGGGGTCGTGGCTACACCTTC	CAWRSSGTGGRGYTF
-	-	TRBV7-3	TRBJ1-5	TGTGCCAGCAGAGAACAGGGACGGCCTAGCAATCAGCCCCAGCATTTT	CASREQGRPSNQPQHF
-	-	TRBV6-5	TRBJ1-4	TGTGCCAGCACCAAGACAGCTTATAATGAAAAACTGTTTTTT	CASTKTAYNEKLFF
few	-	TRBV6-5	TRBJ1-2	TGTGCCAGCAGTTACAGGGGGTTACGGGGCGGCTACACCTTC	CASSYRGLRGGYTF
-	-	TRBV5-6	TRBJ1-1	TGTGCCAGCAGCCGCCGGGCCCAAAGGGGGGGCACTGAAGCTTTCTTT	CASSRRAQRGGTEAFF
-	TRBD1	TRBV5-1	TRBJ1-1	TGCGCCAGCAGCATATGGACAGGGAACATGAACACTGAAGCTTTCTTT	CASSIWTGNMNTEAFF
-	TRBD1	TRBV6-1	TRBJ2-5	TGTGCCAGCAGTGAAACAGGGACAGGGGGCCTGGAGACCCAGTACTTC	CASSETGTGGLETQYF
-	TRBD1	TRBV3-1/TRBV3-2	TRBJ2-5	TGTGCCAGCAGCCAAGGACAGGGACGGGAGACCCAGTACTTC	CASSQGQGRETQYF
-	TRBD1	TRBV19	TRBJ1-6	TGTGCCAGTAGTCCCCGACAGGGGCCCCTCCACTTT	CASSPRQGPLHF
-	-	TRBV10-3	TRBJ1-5	TGTGCCATCAGCGGAAATAGCAATCAGCCCCAGCATTTT	CAISGNSNQPQHF
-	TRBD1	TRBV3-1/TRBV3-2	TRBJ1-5	TGTGCCAGCAGCCAGACAGGGCAAGAACAGCCCCAGCATTTT	CASSQTGQEQPQHF
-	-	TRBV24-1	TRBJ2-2	TGTGCCACCTCCAGGGGCCCCGGGGAGCTGTTTTTT	CATSRGPGELFF
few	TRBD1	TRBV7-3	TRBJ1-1	TGTGCCAGCAGCTTTGACAGGGGAAACACTGAAGCTTTCTTT	CASSFDRGNTEAFF
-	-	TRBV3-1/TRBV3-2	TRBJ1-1	TGTGCCAGCAGCCAAGAGAGGGGGAACACTGAAGCTTTCTTT	CASSQERGNTEAFF
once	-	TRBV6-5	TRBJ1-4	TGTGCCAGCAGAAGGGGTATACAAAATGAAAAACTGTTTTTT	CASRRGIQNEKLFF
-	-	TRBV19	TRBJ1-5	TGTGCCAGTAGTAGTATTCAGGGGATCCCTAGCAATCAGCCCCAGCATTTT	CASSSIQGIPSNQPQHF
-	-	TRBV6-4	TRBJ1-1	TGTGCCAGCAGTGACTCGATCTGGGGAACAGGGCGCACTGAAGCTTTCTTT	CASSDSIWGTGRTEAFF
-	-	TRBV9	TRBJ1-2	TGTGCCAGCAGCGTGCGGGACGCTAACTATGGCTACACCTTC	CASSVRDANYGYTF
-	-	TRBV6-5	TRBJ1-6	TGTGCCAGCAGTTACTCACAGGCCTCCTATAATTCACCCCTCCACTTT	CASSYSQASYNSPLHF
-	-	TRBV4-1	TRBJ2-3	TGCGCCAGCAGCCCGAGCCAGGCGGGGTACGGGGATACGCAGTATTTT	CASSPSQAGYGDTQYF
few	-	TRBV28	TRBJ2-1	TGTGCCAGCAGTTTAAGAGATGAGCAGTTCTTC	CASSLRDEQFF
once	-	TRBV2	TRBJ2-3	TGTGCCAGCAGACTAGAGGATACGCAGTATTTT	CASRLEDTQYF
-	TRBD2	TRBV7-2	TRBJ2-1	TGTGCCAGCGCCTCGGGGGGGCCGTCCTACAATGAGCAGTTCTTC	CASASGGPSYNEQFF
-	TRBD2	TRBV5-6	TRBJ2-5	TGTGCCAGCAGCACGACTAGCGGGGCGGAGACCCAGTACTTC	CASSTTSGAETQYF
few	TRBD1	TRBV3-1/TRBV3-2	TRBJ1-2	TGTGCCAGCAGCCAAGCTCAGGGGGCGCGGTATGGCTACACCTTC	CASSQAQGARYGYTF
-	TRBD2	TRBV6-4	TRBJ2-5	TGTGCCAGCAGTGCACTAGCGTCGCGGGAGACCCAGTACTTC	CASSALASRETQYF
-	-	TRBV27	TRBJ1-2	TGTGCCAGCAAATCCGGGACCGACTTCTATGGCTACACCTTC	CASKSGTDFYGYTF
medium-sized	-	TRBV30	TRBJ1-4	TGTGCCTGGAGTGCGTCAGGTCCGTACGAAAAACTGTTTTTT	CAWSASGPYEKLFF
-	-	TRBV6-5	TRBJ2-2	TGTGCCAGCACGGAGGACACCGGGGAGCTGTTTTTT	CASTEDTGELFF
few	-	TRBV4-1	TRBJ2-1	TGCGCCAGCAGCCAAGCCGTGGGGGCCCTTAAGTTCTTC	CASSQAVGALKFF
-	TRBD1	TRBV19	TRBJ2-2	TGTGCCAGTAGTACATACGGGACAGGGGAATCCGGGGAGCTGTTTTTT	CASSTYGTGESGELFF
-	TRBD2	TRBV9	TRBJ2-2	TGTGCCAGCAGCGTTAGTGGGGGGGCCGGGGAGCTGTTTTTT	CASSVSGGAGELFF
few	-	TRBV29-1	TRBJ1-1	TGCAGCGCACAGGGTACCGGGACTGAAGCTTTCTTT	CSAQGTGTEAFF
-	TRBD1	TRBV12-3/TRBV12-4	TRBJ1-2	TGTGCCAGCAGCCCGCAGACAGGGGGCGGCTACACCTTC	CASSPQTGGGYTF